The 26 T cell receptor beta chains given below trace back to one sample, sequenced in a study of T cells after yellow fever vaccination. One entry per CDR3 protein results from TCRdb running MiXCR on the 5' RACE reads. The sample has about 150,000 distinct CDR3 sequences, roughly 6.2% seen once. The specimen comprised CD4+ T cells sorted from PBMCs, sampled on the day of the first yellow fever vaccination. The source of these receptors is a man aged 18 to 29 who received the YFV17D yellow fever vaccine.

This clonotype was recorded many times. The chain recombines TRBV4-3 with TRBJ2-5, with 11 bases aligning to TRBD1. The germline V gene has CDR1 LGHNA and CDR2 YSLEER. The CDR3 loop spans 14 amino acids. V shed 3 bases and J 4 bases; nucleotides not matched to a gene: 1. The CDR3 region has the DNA TGCGCCAGCAGCCAGGGGACAGGGGGAGAGACCCAGTACTTC. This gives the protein CASSQGTGGETQYF.

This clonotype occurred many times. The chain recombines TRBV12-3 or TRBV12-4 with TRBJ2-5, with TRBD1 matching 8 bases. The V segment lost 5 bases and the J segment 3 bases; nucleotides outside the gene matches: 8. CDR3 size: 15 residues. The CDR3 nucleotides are TGTGCCAGCAGTCTTGCGGGACAGGCGAAAGAGACCCAGTACTTC. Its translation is CASSLAGQAKETQYF.

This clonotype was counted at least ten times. The CDR3 coding sequence is TGTGCCAGCAGCGCTCGGTGGGGGGATACGCAGTATTTT. This encodes CASSARWGDTQYF. This chain joins TRBV7-2 and TRBJ2-3, with D perhaps assigned TRBD1 or TRBD2 (5 bases each). The CDR3 sequence is 13 residues long. V was trimmed by 5 bases and J by 6 bases, leaving 12 bases between them. Germline V gene data show CDR1 as SGHTA and CDR2 as FQGNSA.

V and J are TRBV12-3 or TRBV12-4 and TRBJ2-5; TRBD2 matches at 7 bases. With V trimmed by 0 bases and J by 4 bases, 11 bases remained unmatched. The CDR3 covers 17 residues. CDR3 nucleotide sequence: TGTGCCAGCAGTTTAGCGGGGGGACCTCCGGGGGGAGAGACCCAGTACTTC. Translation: CASSLAGGPPGGETQYF.

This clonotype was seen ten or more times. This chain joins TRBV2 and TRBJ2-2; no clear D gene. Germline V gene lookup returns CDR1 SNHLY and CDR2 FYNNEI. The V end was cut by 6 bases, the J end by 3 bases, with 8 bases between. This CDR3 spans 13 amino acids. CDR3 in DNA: TGTGCCAGCAGCAGTTTCGACACCGGGGAGCTGTTTTTT. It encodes CASSSFDTGELFF.

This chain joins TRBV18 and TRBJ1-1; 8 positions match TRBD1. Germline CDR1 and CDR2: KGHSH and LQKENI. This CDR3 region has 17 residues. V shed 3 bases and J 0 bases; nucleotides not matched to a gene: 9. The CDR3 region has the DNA TGTGCCAGCTCACCTGTTCACACAGGGGGTATGAACACTGAAGCTTTCTTT. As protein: CASSPVHTGGMNTEAFF. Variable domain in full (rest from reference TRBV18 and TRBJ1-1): NAGVMQNPRHLVRRRGQEARLRCSPMKGHSHVYWYRQLPEEGLKFMVYLQKENIIDESGMPKERFSAEFPKEGPSILRIQQVVRGDSAAYFCASSPVHTGGMNTEAFFGQGTRLTVV.

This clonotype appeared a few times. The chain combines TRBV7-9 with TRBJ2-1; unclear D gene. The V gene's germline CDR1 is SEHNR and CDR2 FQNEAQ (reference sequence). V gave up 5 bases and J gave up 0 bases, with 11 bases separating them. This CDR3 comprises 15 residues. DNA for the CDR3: TGTGCCAGCAGCCGTAGCCTAAGCTCCTACAATGAGCAGTTCTTC. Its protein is CASSRSLSSYNEQFF.

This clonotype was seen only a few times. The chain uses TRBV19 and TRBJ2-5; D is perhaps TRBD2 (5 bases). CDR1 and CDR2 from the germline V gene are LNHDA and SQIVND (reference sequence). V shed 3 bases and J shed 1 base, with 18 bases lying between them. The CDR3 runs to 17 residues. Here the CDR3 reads CASSIALSRGPQETQYF. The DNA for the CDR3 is TGTGCCAGTAGTATCGCCCTCTCGCGCGGGCCCCAAGAGACCCAGTACTTC.

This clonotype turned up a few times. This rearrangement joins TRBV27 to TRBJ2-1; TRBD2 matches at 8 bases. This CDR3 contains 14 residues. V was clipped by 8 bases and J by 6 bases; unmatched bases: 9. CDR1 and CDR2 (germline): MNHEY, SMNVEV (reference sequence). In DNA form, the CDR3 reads TGTGCCAGCGGGACGACTAGCGCTCCCAATGAGCAGTTCTTC. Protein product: CASGTTSAPNEQFF.

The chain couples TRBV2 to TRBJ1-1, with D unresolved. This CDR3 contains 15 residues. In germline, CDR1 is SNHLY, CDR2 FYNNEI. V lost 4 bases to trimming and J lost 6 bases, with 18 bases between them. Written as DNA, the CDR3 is TGTGCCAGCAGTGGTCGATCGGGTGATGGGGCTGAAGCTTTCTTT. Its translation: CASSGRSGDGAEAFF.

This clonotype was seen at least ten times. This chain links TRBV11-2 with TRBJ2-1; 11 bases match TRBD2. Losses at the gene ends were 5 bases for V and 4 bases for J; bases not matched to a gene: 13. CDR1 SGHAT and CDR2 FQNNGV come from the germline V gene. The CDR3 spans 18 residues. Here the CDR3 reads CASSPKMSLAGGYNEQFF. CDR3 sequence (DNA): TGTGCCAGCAGCCCCAAAATGAGCCTAGCGGGGGGTTACAATGAGCAGTTCTTC.

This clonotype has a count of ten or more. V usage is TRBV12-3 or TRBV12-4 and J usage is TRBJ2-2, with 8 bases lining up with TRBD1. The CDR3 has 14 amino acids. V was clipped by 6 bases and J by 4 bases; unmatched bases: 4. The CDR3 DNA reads TGTGCCAGCAGAAGGACAGGGTTCACCGGGGAGCTGTTTTTT. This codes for CASRRTGFTGELFF.

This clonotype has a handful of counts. The CDR3 sequence: CASSSTVTGFSYEQYF. In DNA form, the CDR3 reads TGTGCCAGCTCGTCGACGGTAACGGGCTTCTCCTACGAGCAGTACTTC. This rearrangement joins TRBV18 to TRBJ2-7, with D uncertain. The germline gives CDR1 KGHSH, CDR2 LQKENI. The CDR3 is 16 amino acids. V was pared by 6 bases and J by 0 bases, with 18 bases between.

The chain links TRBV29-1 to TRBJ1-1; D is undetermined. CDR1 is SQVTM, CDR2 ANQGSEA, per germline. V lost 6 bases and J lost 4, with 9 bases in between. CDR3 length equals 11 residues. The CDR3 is CSVSGGTEAFF. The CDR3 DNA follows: TGCAGCGTCTCAGGCGGCACTGAAGCTTTCTTT.

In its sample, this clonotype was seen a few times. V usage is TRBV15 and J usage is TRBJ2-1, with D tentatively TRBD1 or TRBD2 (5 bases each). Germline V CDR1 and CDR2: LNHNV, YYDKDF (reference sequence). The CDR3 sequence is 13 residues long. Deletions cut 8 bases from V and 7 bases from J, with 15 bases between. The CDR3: CATGTGVRNEQFF. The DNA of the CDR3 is TGTGCCACCGGGACCGGGGTGAGGAATGAGCAGTTCTTC. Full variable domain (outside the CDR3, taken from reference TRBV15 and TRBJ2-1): DAMVIQNPRYQVTQFGKPVTLSCSQTLNHNVMYWYQQKSSQAPKLLFHYYDKDFNNEADTPDNFQSRRPNTSFCFLDIRSPGLGDTAMYLCATGTGVRNEQFFGPGTRLTVL.

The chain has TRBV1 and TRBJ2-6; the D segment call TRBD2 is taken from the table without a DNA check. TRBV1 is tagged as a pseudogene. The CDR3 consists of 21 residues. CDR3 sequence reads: CTSRLGTSGGPPWAGANVLTF. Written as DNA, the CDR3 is TGCACCAGCAGACTCGGGACTAGCGGGGGGCCTCCTTGGGCTGGGGCCAACGTCCTGACTTTC.

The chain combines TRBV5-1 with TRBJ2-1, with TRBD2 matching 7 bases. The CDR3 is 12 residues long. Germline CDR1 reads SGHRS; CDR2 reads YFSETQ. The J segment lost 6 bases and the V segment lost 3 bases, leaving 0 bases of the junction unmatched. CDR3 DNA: TGCGCCAGCAGCTGGGGGGGCAATGAGCAGTTCTTC. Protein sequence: CASSWGGNEQFF.

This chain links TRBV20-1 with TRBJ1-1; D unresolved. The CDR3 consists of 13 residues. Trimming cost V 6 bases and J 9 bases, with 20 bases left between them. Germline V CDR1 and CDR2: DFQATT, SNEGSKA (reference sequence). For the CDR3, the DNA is TGCAGTGCCCGTCGCGTGGGAGGCCTTCAAGCTTTCTTT. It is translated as CSARRVGGLQAFF.

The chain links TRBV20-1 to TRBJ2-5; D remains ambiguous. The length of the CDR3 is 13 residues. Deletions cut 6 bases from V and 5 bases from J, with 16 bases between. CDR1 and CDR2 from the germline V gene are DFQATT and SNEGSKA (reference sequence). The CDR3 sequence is CSAPHVSGETQYF. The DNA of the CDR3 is TGCAGTGCCCCTCACGTCAGTGGGGAGACCCAGTACTTC.

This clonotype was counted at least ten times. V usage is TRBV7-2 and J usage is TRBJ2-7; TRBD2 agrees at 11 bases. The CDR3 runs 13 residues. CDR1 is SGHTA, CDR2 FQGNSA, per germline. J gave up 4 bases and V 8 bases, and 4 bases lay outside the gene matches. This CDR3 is CASGLAGGYEQYV. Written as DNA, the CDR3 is TGTGCCAGCGGGCTAGCGGGGGGATACGAGCAGTACGTC.

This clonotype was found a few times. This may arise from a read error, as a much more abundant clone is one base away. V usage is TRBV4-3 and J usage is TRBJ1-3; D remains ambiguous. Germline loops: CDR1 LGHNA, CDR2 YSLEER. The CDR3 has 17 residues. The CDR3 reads CPSSQAYKVITGNTIYF. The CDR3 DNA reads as TGCCCCAGCAGCCAAGCCTACAAGGTCATAACTGGAAACACCATATATTTT.

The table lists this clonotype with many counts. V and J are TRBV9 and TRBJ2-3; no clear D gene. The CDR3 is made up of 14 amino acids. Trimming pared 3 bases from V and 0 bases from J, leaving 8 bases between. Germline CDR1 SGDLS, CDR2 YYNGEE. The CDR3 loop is CASSALGSTDTQYF. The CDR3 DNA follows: TGTGCCAGCAGCGCCTTGGGGAGCACAGATACGCAGTATTTT.

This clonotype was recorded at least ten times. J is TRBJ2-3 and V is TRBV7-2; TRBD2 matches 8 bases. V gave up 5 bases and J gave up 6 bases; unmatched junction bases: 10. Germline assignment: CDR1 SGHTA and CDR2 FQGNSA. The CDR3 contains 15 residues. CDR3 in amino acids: CASSITGGARDTQYF. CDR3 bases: TGTGCCAGCAGCATCACCGGGGGGGCAAGGGATACGCAGTATTTT. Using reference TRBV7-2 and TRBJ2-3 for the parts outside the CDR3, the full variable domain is GAGVSQSPSNKVTEKGKDVELRCDPISGHTALYWYRQSLGQGLEFLIYFQGNSAPDKSGLPSDRFSAERTGGSVSTLTIQRTQQEDSAVYLCASSITGGARDTQYFGPGTRLTVL.

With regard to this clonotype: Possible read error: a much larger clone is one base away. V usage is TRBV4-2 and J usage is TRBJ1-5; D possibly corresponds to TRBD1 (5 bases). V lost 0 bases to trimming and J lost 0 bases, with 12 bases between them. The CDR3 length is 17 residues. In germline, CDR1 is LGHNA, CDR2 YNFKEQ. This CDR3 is CASSQDCTGYSNQPQHF. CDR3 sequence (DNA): TGTGCCAGCAGCCAAGATTGCACAGGATATAGCAATCAGCCCCAGCATTTT.

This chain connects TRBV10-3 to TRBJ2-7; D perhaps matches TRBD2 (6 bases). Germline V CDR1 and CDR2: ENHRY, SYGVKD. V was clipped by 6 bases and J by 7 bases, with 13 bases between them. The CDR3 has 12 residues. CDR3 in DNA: TGTGCCATCAGGGACTACCCAGGAGAGCAGTACGTC. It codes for CAIRDYPGEQYV.

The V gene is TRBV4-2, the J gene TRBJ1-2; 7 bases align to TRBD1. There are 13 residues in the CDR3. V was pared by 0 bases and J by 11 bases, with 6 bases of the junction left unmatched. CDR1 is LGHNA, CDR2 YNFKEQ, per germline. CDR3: CASSQDEARGYTF. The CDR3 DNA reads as TGTGCCAGCAGCCAAGATGAGGCCAGGGGGTACACCTTC.